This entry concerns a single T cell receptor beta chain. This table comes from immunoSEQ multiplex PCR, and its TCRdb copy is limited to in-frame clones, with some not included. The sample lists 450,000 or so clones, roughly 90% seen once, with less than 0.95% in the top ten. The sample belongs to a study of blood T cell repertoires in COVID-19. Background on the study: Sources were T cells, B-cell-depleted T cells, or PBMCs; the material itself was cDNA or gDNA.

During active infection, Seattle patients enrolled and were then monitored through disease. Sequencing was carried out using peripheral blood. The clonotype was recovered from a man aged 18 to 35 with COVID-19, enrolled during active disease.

CDR3 protein: CASSERLAGGWYEQYF. The CDR3 DNA sequence: TGTGCCAGCAGTGAGCGGCTCGCAGGGGGCTGGTACGAGCAGTACTTC. This rearrangement joins TRBV2 to TRBJ2-7; 8 bases match TRBD1. The junction had 11 bases not matched to a gene; V was cut back by 3 bases and J by 4 bases. Germline lookup yields CDR1 SNHLY and CDR2 FYNNEI. CDR3 length: 16 residues.